The clone carrying this TCR beta chain was recorded many times. What it binds is not known. These data originate in a study of identical twins. One entry per CDR3 protein results from TCRdb running MiXCR on the 5' RACE reads. The repertoire has around 370,000 distinct CDR3 sequences, approximately 9.1% of them found once; the top ten carry under 10%. Trimming stripped 3 bases from V and 6 bases from J, with 9 bases between. Germline V gives CDR1 MNHNS, CDR2 SASEGT. This CDR3 comprises 13 residues. Study-wide results and limits: For out-of-frame beta sequences, excess twin sharing was weaker. Twin-shared out-of-frame alpha sequences showed excess low generation probability. Invariant populations such as MAIT and iNKT cells could partly muddle zero-insertion analyses.

The chain is built from TRBV6-1 and TRBJ2-1; D gene uncertain. The receptor comes from a woman between 45 and 65 years old in good health. The sample was naive T cells sorted from blood. CDR3 bases: TGTGCCAGCAGTGACGGATTAGGCAATGAGCAGTTCTTC. This codes for CASSDGLGNEQFF.